The T cell receptor (beta chain) under discussion was sequenced for a study of T-cell reconstitution after alpha-beta-depleted transplantation in children. Molecular barcoding with unique molecular identifiers was used for the TCRbeta library. TCRdb re-called the PCR reads with MiXCR, one entry per CDR3 protein. The table records 600,000 to 800,000 distinct CDR3 sequences, about an eighth of them present only once. Study-wide results and limits: T-cell counts and diversity at one year following transplant were attributed mainly to newly produced T cells.

This clonotype was detected ten times or more. Its antigen is unidentified. The CDR3 is 14 amino acids. V dropped 4 bases and J dropped 5 bases, with 12 bases sitting between them. In germline, CDR1 is SGHVS, CDR2 FQNEAQ. Source: PBMCs, taken before TCRalphabeta/CD19-depleted stem cell transplant. This TCR derives from a girl aged 2-9 years with congenital amegakaryocytic thrombocytopenia, due to receive a stem cell transplant. The gene calls are TRBV7-8 and TRBJ1-5, with D possibly TRBD1 on 5 matching bases. Here the CDR3 reads CASSSGLGDQPQHF. CDR3 DNA: TGTGCCAGCAGCTCCGGGTTGGGGGATCAGCCCCAGCATTTT.